The present entry profiles one T cell receptor beta chain with its context. What it recognizes is unknown. This record belongs to a study of cytomegalovirus exposure and HLA in healthy donors. About the study: Among the roughly 400 genotyped donors, less than 85% were placed in the Caucasian-associated ancestry cluster. Whole-study findings and limits: The authors considered a cluster of highly shared sequence variants likely to be a sequencing artifact.

Primers for the PCR totalled 60 Vbeta and 13 Jbeta. Original analysis: A later analysis counted around 80 million unique TCR beta chains, some 11 million shared. Measured with immunoSEQ multiplex PCR; TCRdb has only the in-frame clones, and not every one. V and J calls and clone size are those listed in that table; D and trimming were worked out from the DNA. In the table there are approximately 170,000 clones, about 84% of which are singletons. The material sequenced was PBMCs. The TCR originated in a man in his forties or fifties in good health and CMV-seropositive.

CDR3 amino acids: CASSYSTRYEQYF. For the CDR3, the DNA is TGTGCCAGCAGTTACTCGACGAGGTACGAGCAGTACTTC. This sequence joins TRBV6-6 and TRBJ2-7; D is uncertain. The CDR3 runs 13 residues. The germline CDR1 and CDR2 sequences are MNHNY and SVGAGI (reference sequence). With 0 bases removed from V and 4 bases from J, the gap between germline ends came to 7 bases.